These T cell receptor beta chains were read from a single sample in a study of T cell responses to AZD1222 COVID-19 vaccine. TCRdb's table, derived via immunoSEQ multiplex PCR, lists solely in-frame clones and lacks some. The data contain under 100,000 clones, roughly nine tenths of them singletons. The sequenced sample was peripheral blood, obtained on day 0 of AZD1222 vaccination. These TCRs come from an adult in good health. CDR3s include the opening cysteine and the closing phenylalanine or tryptophan. D genes are given only for firm matches. Size is stated for part of the rows, as once, few or many counts, or as a class when the clone is expanded.

v_call,d_call,cdr3_length,clone_size,j_call,cdr3_nt,cdr3_aa
TRBV5-1,-,13,-,TRBJ1-5,TGCGCCAGCAGCTTGGTCCCTGATCAGCCCCAGCATTTT,CASSLVPDQPQHF
TRBV5-1,-,16,-,TRBJ2-7,TGCGCCAGCAGCTTGGGAGCGACATCTATCTCCTACGAGCAGTACTTC,CASSLGATSISYEQYF
TRBV10-1,TRBD2,18,-,TRBJ2-7,TGCGCCAGCAGTGAGTCCCGGGGCTGGGGACTAACGGTCTACGAGCAGTACTTC,CASSESRGWGLTVYEQYF
TRBV5-6,-,14,-,TRBJ1-2,TGTGCCAGCAGCCCAACGGACGGAACCTATGGCTACACCTTC,CASSPTDGTYGYTF
TRBV4-3,-,14,-,TRBJ1-1,TGCGCCAGCAGCCAAGTGACGGTGAACACTGAAGCTTTCTTT,CASSQVTVNTEAFF
TRBV11-2,TRBD1,15,-,TRBJ2-1,TGTGCCAGCAGCAAAGGGGACAGGGCGGGCAATGAGCAGTTCTTC,CASSKGDRAGNEQFF
TRBV4-3,TRBD1,15,-,TRBJ1-5,TGCGCCAGCAGCCCGCGACAGGGTAACAATCAGCCCCAGCATTTT,CASSPRQGNNQPQHF
TRBV6-5,-,12,once,TRBJ2-1,TGTGCCAGCAAACGGGGGCCGCGGGAGCAGTTCTTC,CASKRGPREQFF
TRBV19,TRBD1,16,-,TRBJ2-1,TGTGCCAGTAGTATCCCGACAGGGACGGGCTACAATGAGCAGTTCTTC,CASSIPTGTGYNEQFF
TRBV6-5,-,14,-,TRBJ2-6,TGTGCCAGCAGTCGAAGCCCTCGGGCCAACGTCCTGACTTTC,CASSRSPRANVLTF
TRBV19,TRBD2,15,-,TRBJ2-7,TGTGCCAGTAGTACTCAGCGGGGGTTGCTCTACGAGCAGTACTTC,CASSTQRGLLYEQYF
TRBV5-5,-,12,-,TRBJ1-1,TGTGCCAGCAGCTTAACGAACACTGAAGCTTTCTTT,CASSLTNTEAFF
TRBV5-1,TRBD1,15,-,TRBJ2-2,TGCGCCAGCAGCCGGGACAGACCGAACACCGGGGAGCTGTTTTTT,CASSRDRPNTGELFF
TRBV7-2,-,16,-,TRBJ1-6,TGTGCCAGCAGGACGAGCCAGGGTAGCTATAATTCACCCCTCCACTTT,CASRTSQGSYNSPLHF
TRBV18,TRBD1,14,once,TRBJ2-7,TGTGCCAGCTCACCCAACGACAGGGCCTACGAGCAGTACTTC,CASSPNDRAYEQYF
TRBV18,-,15,-,TRBJ2-2,TGTGCCAGCTCACCACGTCCAGGGAGCACCGGGGAGCTGTTTTTT,CASSPRPGSTGELFF
TRBV20-1,-,14,once,TRBJ2-6,TGCAGTGCTAGTGCTAGCTCTGGGGCCAACGTCCTGACTTTC,CSASASSGANVLTF
TRBV4-2,TRBD2,16,-,TRBJ2-1,TGTGCCAGCAGCCAACCCGGGACTAGCGGGCACAATGAGCAGTTCTTC,CASSQPGTSGHNEQFF
TRBV5-5,-,17,many,TRBJ2-3,TGTGCCAGCAGCCTCGAACCGGGACCGATAAGCACAGATACGCAGTATTTT,CASSLEPGPISTDTQYF
TRBV6-2/TRBV6-3,TRBD1,13,-,TRBJ2-7,TGTGCCAGCAGTTGGGACAGTAAATACGAGCAGTACTTC,CASSWDSKYEQYF
TRBV9,TRBD1,13,-,TRBJ2-7,TGTGCCAGCAGCTGGGGACAGGGGGGCGAGCAGTACTTC,CASSWGQGGEQYF
TRBV29-1,-,11,-,TRBJ1-2,TGCAGCGTTGGGGGCTCTGAGGGCTACACCTTC,CSVGGSEGYTF
TRBV28,-,16,-,TRBJ1-3,TGTGCCAGCAGTTTATACAGCTTAATCTCTGGAAACACCATATATTTT,CASSLYSLISGNTIYF
TRBV7-2,TRBD2,15,once,TRBJ2-5,TGTGCCAGCAGCCCAGCGGGGGGGAAGTTTCAGACCCAGTACTTC,CASSPAGGKFQTQYF
TRBV19,TRBD1,13,-,TRBJ2-5,TGTGCCAGTAGGAAGACAGGGGTCGAGACCCAGTACTTC,CASRKTGVETQYF
TRBV6-2/TRBV6-3,TRBD1,18,-,TRBJ2-7,TGTGCCAGCAGTTACTCGAAATCCGGGACAGCTTACTCCTACGAGCAGTACTTC,CASSYSKSGTAYSYEQYF
TRBV19,-,15,-,TRBJ2-3,TGTGCCAGTAGTCCCACTGCAGGGGAGGGAGATACGCAGTATTTT,CASSPTAGEGDTQYF
TRBV6-5,-,13,once,TRBJ1-2,TGTGCCGCCCAGAACAGGGTCGGCTATGGCTACACCTTC,CAAQNRVGYGYTF
TRBV24-1,-,14,-,TRBJ1-5,TGTGCCACCAGTGATCGGCAAAGAAATCAGCCCCAGCATTTT,CATSDRQRNQPQHF
TRBV6-5,-,15,-,TRBJ1-3,TGTGCCAGCAGTTACTCACAAGGGTACGGAAACACCATATATTTT,CASSYSQGYGNTIYF
TRBV3-1/TRBV3-2,-,13,-,TRBJ1-1,TGTGCCAGCAGCCAAGATAAGGCGACTGAAGCTTTCTTT,CASSQDKATEAFF
TRBV5-8,-,15,-,TRBJ1-5,TGTGCCAGCAGCTTGGAAGCCGGGGGGGGTTTTCCCCAGCATTTT,CASSLEAGGGFPQHF
TRBV7-9,TRBD1,13,-,TRBJ1-1,TGTGCCAGCAGAATGACAGGGGTCACTGAAGCTTTCTTT,CASRMTGVTEAFF
TRBV18,-,14,-,TRBJ1-2,TGTGCCAGCTCGCCGATACAGGGTAACTATGGCTACACCTTC,CASSPIQGNYGYTF